Here is one T cell receptor beta chain with its context. These data belong to a study of shared clonotypes between healthy human individuals. The length of the CDR3 is 13 residues. V lost 8 bases to trimming and J lost 1 base, with 11 bases between them. Looked up from germline, CDR1 is MNHEY and CDR2 is SMNVEV (reference sequence). Libraries were prepared by immunoSEQ multiplex PCR; TCRdb keeps only in-frame clonotypes and omits some of them. The table lists some 200,000 clones, 65% to 70% of them singletons. Material: memory CD4+ T cells sorted from blood. Subset denoted: CD45RA-negative fraction. The source of this sequence is a man aged 30 to 45 in good health. V gene TRBV27 combines with J gene TRBJ1-1; the D gene is possibly TRBD1 (5 bases). The CDR3 protein is CASRNRRNTEAFF. CDR3 in DNA: TGTGCCAGCCGTAACAGGAGGAACACTGAAGCTTTCTTT.